This T cell receptor beta chain derives from a study of cytomegalovirus exposure and HLA in healthy donors. Each donor was healthy, and each was a bone marrow donor. The PCR contained 60 Vbeta and 13 Jbeta primers. In the authors' methods: Later reanalysis found 60 million to 90 million unique TCR beta chains, around 9.9 million of them shared. TCRdb's table, derived via immunoSEQ multiplex PCR, lists solely in-frame clones and lacks some. The D gene and trimming were derived from the DNA, and the V and J assignments and clone size from that table. The sample has around 100,000 clones, under 85% seen once. Study outcomes and limitations: As a later analysis showed, a missense DCLRE1C variant was linked to trimming of TCR beta V- and J-genes. Accurate prediction of most subjects' HLA-A and HLA-B alleles from TCR beta sequences was reported.

Notes on this clone: The antigen is not known.

The germline V gene has CDR1 SGHRS and CDR2 YFSETQ. The J segment lost 2 bases and the V segment lost 4 bases, leaving 14 bases of the junction unmatched. The CDR3 is 18 residues long. The sequencing sample was made of PBMCs. The genes are TRBV5-1 and TRBJ2-2; 7 bases line up with TRBD1. The sequence derives from a middle-aged man in good health and CMV-seronegative. The CDR3 region has the DNA TGCGCCAGCAGCCCCATGGGGCGGACAGGAGGCAACACCGGGGAGCTGTTTTTT. Amino acids: CASSPMGRTGGNTGELFF.